The 6 T cell receptor beta chains below come from one sample, sequenced in a study of cytomegalovirus exposure and HLA in healthy donors. Assay used: immunoSEQ multiplex PCR; TCRdb lists only in-frame clones, some missing. The table has under 85,000 clones, 92% seen once. Sequencing used PBMCs. The receptors originated from a man aged 18 to 30 in good health and CMV-seropositive.

This chain links TRBV15 with TRBJ2-7; 9 nucleotides agree with TRBD2. Germline V lookup: CDR1 LNHNV, CDR2 YYDKDF (reference sequence). CDR3 length: 16 residues. Germline trimming cut 1 base from V and 6 bases from J; bases unmatched to any gene: 10. The DNA of the CDR3 is TGTGCCACCAGCAGAGTAAGTAGCGGGAGTTTCGTCGAGCAGTACTTC. This codes for CATSRVSSGSFVEQYF.

This rearrangement joins TRBV18 to TRBJ2-1; D unresolved. Germline CDR1 KGHSH, CDR2 LQKENI. Trimming removed 6 bases from V and 4 bases from J, with 16 bases in between. CDR3 size: 15 residues. Here the CDR3 DNA reads TGTGCCAGCTCTCCGAGTTACTCTGGTTACAATGAGCAGTTCTTC. Translating gives CASSPSYSGYNEQFF. The full variable domain, completed using reference TRBV18 and TRBJ2-1, is NAGVMQNPRHLVRRRGQEARLRCSPMKGHSHVYWYRQLPEEGLKFMVYLQKENIIDESGMPKERFSAEFPKEGPSILRIQQVVRGDSAAYFCASSPSYSGYNEQFFGPGTRLTVL.

This sequence joins TRBV5-1 and TRBJ2-6; unclear D gene. The V gene lost 0 bases and the J gene lost 0 bases, with 10 bases spanning the gap. The germline gives CDR1 SGHRS, CDR2 YFSETQ. The CDR3 contains 17 residues. DNA of the CDR3: TGCGCCAGCAGCTTGGCCGGTCGCGGCTCTGGGGCCAACGTCCTGACTTTC. It encodes CASSLAGRGSGANVLTF.

The chain employs TRBV11-2 and TRBJ2-7; 9 bases map to TRBD1. V shed 3 bases and J 4 bases; nucleotides not matched to a gene: 4. Germline assignment: CDR1 SGHAT and CDR2 FQNNGV. This CDR3 is 14 amino acids long. The chain's CDR3 is CASSFGTGNYEQYF. CDR3 DNA: TGTGCCAGCAGCTTCGGGACAGGGAATTACGAGCAGTACTTC.

V gene TRBV2 combines with J gene TRBJ2-5; D is perhaps TRBD2 (6 bases). Germline values: CDR1 SNHLY, CDR2 FYNNEI. This CDR3 contains 15 residues. The V and J ends lost 3 bases and 4 bases respectively, with 15 bases between them. Written as DNA, the CDR3 is TGTGCCAGCAGTGAGAGACTAGTTAGGATAGAGACCCAGTACTTC. This gives the protein CASSERLVRIETQYF.

The chain carries TRBV7-8 and TRBJ2-7, with TRBD1 matching 9 bases. Germline V gene lookup returns CDR1 SGHVS and CDR2 FQNEAQ. The CDR3 has 17 amino acids. Losses at the gene ends were 1 base for V and 6 bases for J; bases not matched to a gene: 13. The CDR3 is CASSLGVAQGAGSEQYF. The CDR3 DNA is TGTGCCAGCAGCTTAGGGGTGGCACAGGGGGCCGGGAGCGAGCAGTACTTC.